These T cell receptor beta chains were read from a single sample in a study of Graves' ophthalmopathy and Graves' hyperthyroidism. TCRdb re-analysed the multiplex PCR reads in MiXCR, keeping a single row per CDR3 protein. The repertoire holds about 590,000 distinct CDR3 sequences, with about 35% as singletons. Material: peripheral blood or thyroid tissue (not recorded which). These receptors originate from an adult man with Graves' hyperthyroidism. Each CDR3 is given with its conserved first and last residue. Each record gives: V gene, J gene, clone size, D gene, CDR3 protein, CDR3 DNA. The D gene is left open where the match is weak. Expanded clones are given a class, and other clones once, few, many or no size at all.

V gene: TRBV28; J gene: TRBJ2-7; clone size: many; D gene: NA; CDR3 protein: CASSLIYEQYF; CDR3 DNA: TGTGCCAGCAGCCTGATCTACGAGCAGTACTTC
V gene: TRBV19; J gene: TRBJ1-4; clone size: many; D gene: NA; CDR3 protein: CASRKSRGATNEKLFF; CDR3 DNA: TGTGCCAGTAGAAAAAGCCGGGGAGCAACTAATGAAAAACTGTTTTTT
V gene: TRBV29-1; J gene: TRBJ2-7; clone size: many; D gene: TRBD2; CDR3 protein: CSVVLAGVPYEQYF; CDR3 DNA: TGCAGCGTTGTCCTAGCGGGGGTCCCCTACGAGCAGTACTTC
V gene: TRBV7-9; J gene: TRBJ2-5; clone size: many; D gene: NA; CDR3 protein: CASSVRPPPRDGQETQYF; CDR3 DNA: TGTGCCAGCAGCGTACGGCCCCCCCCCCGGGACGGGCAAGAGACCCAGTACTTC
V gene: TRBV5-1; J gene: TRBJ2-3; clone size: few; D gene: NA; CDR3 protein: CASSSQGGPGDTQYF; CDR3 DNA: TGCGCCAGCAGCTCTCAGGGGGGCCCAGGGGATACGCAGTATTTT
V gene: TRBV9; J gene: TRBJ1-1; clone size: NA; D gene: NA; CDR3 protein: CASSVGEGLNTEAFF; CDR3 DNA: TGTGCCAGCAGCGTAGGGGAAGGTCTGAACACTGAAGCTTTCTTT
V gene: TRBV29-1; J gene: TRBJ2-7; clone size: NA; D gene: NA; CDR3 protein: CRSDSEQYF; CDR3 DNA: TGCAGATCGGACAGCGAGCAGTACTTC
V gene: TRBV28; J gene: TRBJ2-7; clone size: NA; D gene: TRBD1; CDR3 protein: CASTPKRTGGANEQYF; CDR3 DNA: TGTGCCAGCACCCCAAAAAGGACAGGGGGCGCTAACGAGCAGTACTTC
V gene: TRBV30; J gene: TRBJ1-1; clone size: few; D gene: NA; CDR3 protein: CAWSPTQNTEAFF; CDR3 DNA: TGTGCCTGGAGCCCCACACAGAACACTGAAGCTTTCTTT
V gene: TRBV20-1; J gene: TRBJ1-5; clone size: NA; D gene: TRBD1; CDR3 protein: CSARGRRTGQPQHF; CDR3 DNA: TGCAGTGCTAGAGGCAGGAGGACAGGACAGCCCCAGCATTTT
V gene: TRBV29-1; J gene: TRBJ1-2; clone size: NA; D gene: TRBD1; CDR3 protein: CSVPATGQGIHGYTF; CDR3 DNA: TGCAGCGTTCCCGCTACCGGACAGGGAATTCATGGCTACACCTTC
V gene: TRBV9; J gene: TRBJ1-3; clone size: few; D gene: NA; CDR3 protein: CASSLSAGSGNTIYF; CDR3 DNA: TGTGCCAGCAGTCTCTCGGCTGGGAGTGGAAACACCATATATTTT
V gene: TRBV3-1; J gene: TRBJ1-1; clone size: few; D gene: TRBD1; CDR3 protein: CASRRQGATEAFF; CDR3 DNA: TGTGCCAGCAGAAGACAGGGGGCCACTGAAGCTTTCTTT
V gene: TRBV9; J gene: TRBJ1-2; clone size: few; D gene: NA; CDR3 protein: CASSVATENYGYTF; CDR3 DNA: TGTGCCAGCAGCGTAGCTACAGAAAACTATGGCTACACCTTC
V gene: TRBV7-2; J gene: TRBJ2-7; clone size: medium-sized; D gene: NA; CDR3 protein: CASSLVSGYEQYF; CDR3 DNA: TGTGCCAGCAGCTTAGTGTCAGGCTACGAGCAGTACTTC
V gene: TRBV10-3; J gene: TRBJ1-2; clone size: many; D gene: NA; CDR3 protein: CAISESGWGNGYTF; CDR3 DNA: TGTGCCATCAGTGAGTCCGGTTGGGGGAACGGCTACACCTTC